This T cell receptor beta chain emerged from a study of control samples from healthy donors and cancer patients. This clone turned up a few times. The CDR3 is 16 amino acids. From germline, CDR1 is LNHDA and CDR2 SQIVND (reference sequence). The germline V and J ends were trimmed by 1 base and 4 bases, with 16 bases remaining between them. Clones were sequenced by immunoSEQ multiplex PCR, and TCRdb holds only the in-frame ones, with some missing. This table holds approximately 210,000 clones, approximately 90% found once. What was sequenced was blood. The chain uses TRBV19 and TRBJ1-1, with D unresolved. This TCR came from a man aged 25-45 years in good health. The CDR3 protein is CASSIGSRADFTEAFF. CDR3 coding DNA: TGTGCCAGTAGTATAGGGAGTCGGGCAGACTTCACTGAAGCTTTCTTT.